This is a list of T cell receptor beta chains from one sample in a study of shared clonotypes between healthy human individuals. TCRdb's table, derived via immunoSEQ multiplex PCR, lists solely in-frame clones and lacks some. The data show 2 million to 2.5 million clones, just under 95% seen once. The material sequenced was naive CD4+ T cells from PBMCs. The source is a man aged 18 to 35 in good health. Some clones in this sample may be carry-over from other donors' samples. CDR3s include the opening cysteine and the closing phenylalanine or tryptophan. D genes are given only for firm matches. Size is stated for part of the rows, as once, few or many counts, or as a class when the clone is expanded.

V,size,D,J,length,CDR3,DNA
TRBV6-5,-,-,TRBJ2-3,13,CASRPPGTDTQYF,TGTGCCAGCAGACCACCCGGAACAGATACGCAGTATTTT
TRBV5-1,-,-,TRBJ1-1,15,CASSLLGNMNTEAFF,TGCGCCAGCAGCTTGCTCGGCAACATGAACACTGAAGCTTTCTTT
TRBV4-2,-,-,TRBJ1-1,14,CASSRTDGGTEAFF,TGTGCCAGCAGCCGGACGGACGGGGGCACTGAAGCTTTCTTT
TRBV4-1,-,-,TRBJ2-1,16,CASCQMAGVPFNEQFF,TGCGCCAGCTGCCAGATGGCAGGGGTACCTTTCAATGAGCAGTTCTTC
TRBV7-9,-,-,TRBJ2-3,12,CASSLGTHTQYF,TGTGCCAGCAGCTTAGGCACGCATACGCAGTATTTT
TRBV5-6,-,-,TRBJ2-5,16,CASSLSLGSRQETQYF,TGTGCCAGCAGCTTGAGTCTGGGTTCTCGACAAGAGACCCAGTACTTC
TRBV21-1,-,-,TRBJ2-5,17,CASSKDGAGGYKETQYF,TGTGCCAGCAGCAAAGACGGAGCGGGAGGATATAAAGAGACCCAGTACTTC
TRBV25-1,once,-,TRBJ2-2,14,CASSESGRLGELFF,TGTGCCAGCAGTGAATCAGGCAGGCTCGGGGAGCTGTTTTTT
TRBV10-3,-,-,TRBJ2-2,14,CAISERAGTGELFF,TGTGCCATCAGTGAACGGGCCGGTACCGGGGAGCTGTTTTTT
TRBV28,-,-,TRBJ2-7,14,CASSLYRDIYEQYF,TGTGCCAGCAGTCTCTACAGGGACATCTACGAGCAGTACTTC
TRBV6-4,-,-,TRBJ2-1,17,CASSDSRIPYTYNEQFF,TGTGCCAGCAGTGACTCCCGGATCCCATATACCTACAATGAGCAGTTCTTC
TRBV27,-,-,TRBJ1-3,14,CASSLTVSGNTIYF,TGTGCCAGCAGTTTGACAGTCTCTGGAAACACCATATATTTT
TRBV16,-,TRBD1,TRBJ1-4,16,CASSQTEGQPNEKLFF,TGTGCCAGCAGCCAAACAGAGGGACAGCCCAATGAAAAACTGTTTTTT
TRBV5-4,-,TRBD2,TRBJ2-1,15,CASSLGTSGNNEQFF,TGTGCCAGCAGCTTAGGGACTAGCGGGAACAATGAGCAGTTCTTC
TRBV6-4,-,-,TRBJ2-3,15,CASSDQGGGTDTQYF,TGTGCCAGCAGTGATCAGGGGGGCGGCACAGATACGCAGTATTTT
TRBV6-1,-,TRBD1,TRBJ2-5,13,CASRLGGGETQYF,TGTGCCAGCAGGCTAGGGGGCGGGGAGACCCAGTACTTC
TRBV9,-,TRBD2,TRBJ2-7,17,CASSEGLAERSSYEQYF,TGTGCCAGCAGCGAGGGACTAGCGGAAAGAAGCTCCTACGAGCAGTACTTC
TRBV15,-,TRBD2,TRBJ2-5,16,CATSGRVAGRKETQYF,TGTGCCACCAGCGGGAGGGTAGCGGGCCGCAAAGAGACCCAGTACTTC
TRBV9,-,-,TRBJ2-3,15,CASSDTSFPTDTQYF,TGTGCCAGCAGCGACACTAGTTTCCCGACAGATACGCAGTATTTT
TRBV5-1,-,-,TRBJ2-2,16,CASSLLGPRNLGELFF,TGCGCCAGCAGCTTGCTCGGCCCTAGAAACCTCGGGGAGCTGTTTTTT
TRBV2,-,-,TRBJ1-5,16,CASSGLLPPNGQPQHF,TGTGCCAGTAGCGGGCTGCTACCCCCTAATGGTCAGCCCCAGCATTTT
TRBV15,-,TRBD1,TRBJ1-4,16,CATSRGSAGGNEKLFF,TGTGCCACCAGCAGAGGTTCGGCAGGGGGGAATGAAAAACTGTTTTTT
TRBV19,-,TRBD1,TRBJ1-2,14,CASSFDRGVGGYTF,TGTGCCAGTAGTTTTGACAGGGGAGTAGGAGGCTACACCTTC
TRBV4-1,-,-,TRBJ2-7,13,CASSQGAVTEQYF,TGCGCCAGCAGCCAAGGGGCCGTAACCGAGCAGTACTTC
TRBV5-4,-,-,TRBJ2-2,15,CASSLASGNTGELFF,TGTGCCAGCAGCTTGGCATCAGGGAACACCGGGGAGCTGTTTTTT
TRBV28,-,-,TRBJ2-2,18,CASSLDGWGKSNTGELFF,TGTGCCAGCAGTTTAGACGGGTGGGGCAAGTCGAACACCGGGGAGCTGTTTTTT
TRBV2,-,TRBD2,TRBJ2-1,15,CASSVAGVSYNEQFF,TGTGCCAGCAGTGTAGCGGGGGTCTCCTACAATGAGCAGTTCTTC
TRBV2,-,TRBD2,TRBJ2-5,15,CASSEQGGFEETQYF,TGTGCCAGCAGTGAACAGGGAGGGTTCGAAGAGACCCAGTACTTC
TRBV5-1,-,TRBD1,TRBJ2-1,15,CASSQGTGSYNEQFF,TGCGCCAGCAGCCAAGGGACAGGGTCCTACAATGAGCAGTTCTTC
TRBV7-3,-,-,TRBJ2-1,13,CASSSNIFNEQFF,TGTGCCAGCAGCTCGAATATATTCAATGAGCAGTTCTTC
TRBV30,-,TRBD1,TRBJ2-7,14,CAWSAGTGTYEQYF,TGTGCCTGGAGCGCTGGGACAGGGACCTACGAGCAGTACTTC
TRBV5-1,-,-,TRBJ2-5,13,CASRAHEAETQYF,TGCGCCAGCAGAGCACACGAGGCTGAGACCCAGTACTTC
TRBV5-4,-,TRBD1,TRBJ2-6,19,CASSSPSGQGNSGANVLTF,TGTGCCAGCAGCTCACCATCGGGACAGGGTAACTCTGGGGCCAACGTCCTGACTTTC
TRBV2,-,-,TRBJ1-2,12,CASTPGNYGYTF,TGTGCCAGCACCCCAGGGAACTATGGCTACACCTTC
TRBV19,once,-,TRBJ2-2,13,CASSMAGTGELFF,TGTGCCAGTAGTATGGCCGGAACCGGGGAGCTGTTTTTT
TRBV5-1,-,TRBD1,TRBJ2-5,15,CASSWLAGGGETQYF,TGCGCCAGCAGCTGGCTGGCAGGGGGCGGAGAGACCCAGTACTTC
TRBV18,-,-,TRBJ2-2,14,CASSPWENTGELFF,TGTGCCAGCTCACCATGGGAGAACACCGGGGAGCTGTTTTTT
TRBV18,-,TRBD2,TRBJ2-1,18,CASSISLRAGESYNEQFF,TGTGCCAGCTCAATATCATTAAGAGCGGGGGAATCCTACAATGAGCAGTTCTTC
TRBV28,-,TRBD2,TRBJ2-7,13,CASTSGGSYEQYF,TGTGCCAGCACCTCGGGGGGATCCTACGAGCAGTACTTC
TRBV27,once,-,TRBJ1-5,16,CASSLSGDLLRRPQHF,TGTGCCAGCAGTTTATCGGGGGACCTTCTACGTCGGCCCCAGCATTTT
TRBV30,-,-,TRBJ1-1,15,CAWRGGEQYYTEAFF,TGTGCCTGGAGGGGAGGGGAACAGTACTACACTGAAGCTTTCTTT
TRBV6-4,-,TRBD1,TRBJ1-2,12,CASRVPGGGYTF,TGTGCCAGCAGAGTCCCAGGGGGTGGCTACACCTTC
TRBV5-6,-,TRBD1,TRBJ2-5,14,CASRTRGNQETQYF,TGTGCCAGCAGAACCAGGGGGAACCAAGAGACCCAGTACTTC
TRBV21-1,-,-,TRBJ1-2,16,CASSKEGDRGHCGYTF,TGTGCCAGCAGCAAAGAGGGAGACAGGGGACACTGTGGCTACACCTTC
TRBV5-1,-,-,TRBJ1-4,16,CASSLDGWQSNEKLFF,TGCGCCAGCAGCTTAGACGGGTGGCAGTCTAATGAAAAACTGTTTTTT
TRBV4-2,-,-,TRBJ1-1,15,CASSPRTGERWEAFF,TGTGCCAGCAGCCCCAGGACGGGGGAAAGGTGGGAAGCTTTCTTT
TRBV5-1,few,-,TRBJ1-1,14,CASSLDTGNTEAFF,TGCGCCAGCAGCTTGGATACAGGGAACACTGAAGCTTTCTTT
TRBV27,-,-,TRBJ1-4,13,CASSTGMGEKLFF,TGTGCCAGCAGTACGGGAATGGGGGAAAAACTGTTTTTT
TRBV14,-,-,TRBJ2-5,12,CASSQEQETQYF,TGTGCCAGCAGCCAAGAGCAAGAGACCCAGTACTTC
TRBV10-3,-,-,TRBJ1-5,15,CAISELAGSNQPQHF,TGTGCCATCAGTGAGTTGGCAGGGAGCAATCAGCCCCAGCATTTT
TRBV28,few,-,TRBJ1-1,12,CASTTGGTEAFF,TGTGCCAGTACCACGGGGGGCACTGAAGCTTTCTTT
TRBV5-1,-,TRBD1,TRBJ1-1,14,CASSFGTGITEAFF,TGCGCCAGCAGCTTTGGGACAGGGATTACTGAAGCTTTCTTT
TRBV25-1,once,-,TRBJ2-7,11,CASSPGPSKYF,TGTGCCAGCAGTCCGGGCCCTAGTAAGTACTTC